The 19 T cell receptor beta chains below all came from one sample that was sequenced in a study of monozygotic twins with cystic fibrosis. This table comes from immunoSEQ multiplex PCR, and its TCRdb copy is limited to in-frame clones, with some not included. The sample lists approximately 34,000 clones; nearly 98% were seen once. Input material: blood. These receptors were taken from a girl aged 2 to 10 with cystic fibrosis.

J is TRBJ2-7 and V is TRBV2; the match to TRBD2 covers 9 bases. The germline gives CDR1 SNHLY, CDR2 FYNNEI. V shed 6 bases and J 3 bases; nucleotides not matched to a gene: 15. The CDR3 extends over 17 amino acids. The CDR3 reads CASRRLAGNLGGYEQYF. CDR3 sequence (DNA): TGTGCCAGCAGGCGGCTAGCGGGAAATCTAGGCGGCTACGAGCAGTACTTC.

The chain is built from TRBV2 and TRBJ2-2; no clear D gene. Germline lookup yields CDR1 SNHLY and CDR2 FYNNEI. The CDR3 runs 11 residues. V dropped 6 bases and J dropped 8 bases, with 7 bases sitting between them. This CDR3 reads CASRPLGELFF. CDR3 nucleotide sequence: TGTGCCAGCAGGCCCTTGGGGGAGCTGTTTTTT.

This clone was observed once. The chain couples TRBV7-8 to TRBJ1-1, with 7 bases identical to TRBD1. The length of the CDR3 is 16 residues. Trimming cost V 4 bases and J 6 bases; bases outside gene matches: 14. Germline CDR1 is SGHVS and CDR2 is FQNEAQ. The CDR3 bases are TGTGCCAGCAGCTCGGACAGGTCCGAATCGTATCCTGAAGCTTTCTTT. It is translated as CASSSDRSESYPEAFF.

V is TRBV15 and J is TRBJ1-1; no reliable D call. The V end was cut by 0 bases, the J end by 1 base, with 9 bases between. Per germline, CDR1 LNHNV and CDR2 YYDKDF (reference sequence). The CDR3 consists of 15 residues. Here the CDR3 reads CATSRDWQANTEAFF. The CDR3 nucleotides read TGTGCCACCAGCAGAGATTGGCAGGCGAACACTGAAGCTTTCTTT.

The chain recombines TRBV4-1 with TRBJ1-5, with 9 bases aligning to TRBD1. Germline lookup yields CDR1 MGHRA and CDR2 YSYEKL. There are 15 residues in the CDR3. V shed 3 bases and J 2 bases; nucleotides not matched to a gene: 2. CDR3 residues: CASSQRTGGNQPQHF. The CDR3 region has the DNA TGCGCCAGCAGCCAGCGGACAGGGGGCAATCAGCCCCAGCATTTT.

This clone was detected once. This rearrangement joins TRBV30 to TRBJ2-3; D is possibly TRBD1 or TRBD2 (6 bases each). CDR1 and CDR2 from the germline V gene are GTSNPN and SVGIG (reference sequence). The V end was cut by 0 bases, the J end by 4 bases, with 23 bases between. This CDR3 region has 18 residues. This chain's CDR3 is CAWSVRGVTSFRPDTQYF. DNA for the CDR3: TGTGCCTGGAGTGTTAGGGGGGTGACGAGTTTTAGGCCAGATACGCAGTATTTT.

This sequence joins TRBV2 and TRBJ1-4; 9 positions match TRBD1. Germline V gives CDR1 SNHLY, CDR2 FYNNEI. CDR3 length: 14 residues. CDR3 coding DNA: TGTGCAAAGCGATCCGGGACAGGGAATGAAAAACTGTTTTTT. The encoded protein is CAKRSGTGNEKLFF.

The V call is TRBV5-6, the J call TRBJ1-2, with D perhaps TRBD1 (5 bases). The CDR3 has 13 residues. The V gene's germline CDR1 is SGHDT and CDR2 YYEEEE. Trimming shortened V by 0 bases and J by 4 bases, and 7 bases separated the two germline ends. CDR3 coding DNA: TGTGCCAGCAGCTTGGGCGGGGCCTATGGCTACACCTTC. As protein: CASSLGGAYGYTF.

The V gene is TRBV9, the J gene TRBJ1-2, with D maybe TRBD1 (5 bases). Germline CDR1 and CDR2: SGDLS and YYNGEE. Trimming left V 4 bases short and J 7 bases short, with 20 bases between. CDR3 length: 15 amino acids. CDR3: CASSKGNFRDSGYTF. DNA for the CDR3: TGTGCCAGCAGCAAAGGAAACTTCAGGGATAGTGGCTACACCTTC.

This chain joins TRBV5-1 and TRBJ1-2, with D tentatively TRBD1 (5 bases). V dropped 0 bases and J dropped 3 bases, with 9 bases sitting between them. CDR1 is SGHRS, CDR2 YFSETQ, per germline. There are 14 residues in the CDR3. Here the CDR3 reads CASSLADSDYGYTF. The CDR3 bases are TGCGCCAGCAGCTTGGCCGACAGCGACTATGGCTACACCTTC.

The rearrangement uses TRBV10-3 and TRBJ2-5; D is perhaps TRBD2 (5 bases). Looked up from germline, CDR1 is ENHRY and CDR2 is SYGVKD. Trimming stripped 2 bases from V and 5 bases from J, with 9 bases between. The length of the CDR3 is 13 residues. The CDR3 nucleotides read TGTGCCATCAGTGAGACGGGAATGGAGACCCAGTACTTC. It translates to CAISETGMETQYF.

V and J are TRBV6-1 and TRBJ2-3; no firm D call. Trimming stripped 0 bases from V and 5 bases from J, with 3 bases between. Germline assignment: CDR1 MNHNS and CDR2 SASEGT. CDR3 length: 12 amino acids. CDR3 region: CASSEALDTQYF. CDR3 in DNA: TGTGCCAGCAGTGAAGCTTTAGATACGCAGTATTTT.

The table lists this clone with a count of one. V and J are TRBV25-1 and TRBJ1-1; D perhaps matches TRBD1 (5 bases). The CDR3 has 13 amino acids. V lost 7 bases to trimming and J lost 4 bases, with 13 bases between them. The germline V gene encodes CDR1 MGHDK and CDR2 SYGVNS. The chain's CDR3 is CASTLGGTTEAFF. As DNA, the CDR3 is TGTGCCAGCACCCTTGGGGGAACCACTGAAGCTTTCTTT.

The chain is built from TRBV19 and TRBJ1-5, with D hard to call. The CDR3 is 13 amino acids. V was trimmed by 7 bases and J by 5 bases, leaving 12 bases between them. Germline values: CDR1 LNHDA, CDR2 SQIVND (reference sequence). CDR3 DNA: TGTGCCAGTACCGTCGGGAGCTATCAGCCCCAGCATTTT. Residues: CASTVGSYQPQHF.

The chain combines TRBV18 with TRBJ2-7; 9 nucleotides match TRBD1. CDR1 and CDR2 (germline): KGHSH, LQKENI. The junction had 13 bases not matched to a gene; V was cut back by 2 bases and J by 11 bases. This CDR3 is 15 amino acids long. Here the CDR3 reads CASSPAHPGQGSKYF. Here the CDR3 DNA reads TGTGCCAGCTCACCAGCTCATCCAGGACAGGGGAGTAAGTACTTC.

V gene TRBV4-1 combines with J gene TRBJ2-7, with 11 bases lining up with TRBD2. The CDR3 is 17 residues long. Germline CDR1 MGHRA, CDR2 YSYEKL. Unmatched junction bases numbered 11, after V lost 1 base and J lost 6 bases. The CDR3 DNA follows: TGCGCCAGCAGCCAAGCCGTACTAGCGGGAGTTTCGGGCGAGCAGTACTTC. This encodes CASSQAVLAGVSGEQYF.

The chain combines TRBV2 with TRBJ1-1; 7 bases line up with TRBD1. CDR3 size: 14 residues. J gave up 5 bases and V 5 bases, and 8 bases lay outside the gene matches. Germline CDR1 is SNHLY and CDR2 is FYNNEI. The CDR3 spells CASSIQGKETEAFF. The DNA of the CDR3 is TGTGCCAGCAGTATACAGGGGAAAGAAACTGAAGCTTTCTTT.

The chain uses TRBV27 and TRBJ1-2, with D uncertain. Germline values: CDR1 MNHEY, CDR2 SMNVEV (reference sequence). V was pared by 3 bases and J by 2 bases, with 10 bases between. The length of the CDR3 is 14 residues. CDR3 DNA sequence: TGTGCCAGCAGTTTTATGGGGAGAAACTATGGCTACACCTTC. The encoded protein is CASSFMGRNYGYTF.

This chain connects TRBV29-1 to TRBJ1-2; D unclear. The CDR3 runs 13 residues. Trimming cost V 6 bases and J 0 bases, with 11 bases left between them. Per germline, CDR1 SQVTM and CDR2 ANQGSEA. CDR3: CSVPTDANYGYTF. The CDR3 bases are TGCAGCGTCCCCACCGATGCTAACTATGGCTACACCTTC.